This T cell receptor beta chain was documented in a study of T cell responses to AZD1222 COVID-19 vaccine (dated by TCRdb to 2020 to 2022). Context from the whole study: AZD1222 recipients given second doses at about 4 weeks or at about 12 weeks were pooled, since spike-specific TCR depth and breadth were not found to differ between the two schedules. TCR sequencing was performed for about 250 trial participants, of whom some 200 were given two doses of AZD1222 and around 26 were given two doses of MenACWY control vaccine. Trial participants were enrolled into age subgroups of 18-55, 56-69 and 70-plus years, which contained 148, 28 and 57 TCR-sequenced participants, respectively. Here is what the overall study found, with its caveats: Reportedly, close to half of the unique spike-specific TCRs recognized epitopes lying outside the regions that are mutated in the B.1.351 and B.1.1.7 variants. Participants were mostly white British and included more females than males, and it was suggested by the authors that clonal diversity may have been underestimated. Spike-specific TCR breadth and depth rose significantly after two AZD1222 doses compared with day 0 and with MenACWY recipients. The vaccine-associated CD4 TCRs covered the entire spike protein, and the dominant responses fell in regions 160-218 and 743-854. Only five to seven AZD1222 recipients were SARS-CoV-2 seropositive at baseline, limiting conclusions about previously exposed vaccinees. The 56-69-year group was small, and its depth increase did not reach significance, likely because of low power. No day 14 peak-response samples were available, so repertoires were characterized only after the peak T cell response.

The CDR3 regions of human TCRbeta chains were analyzed by immunosequencing. The paper's data handling went like this. Repertoire TCRs were matched against a reference library of SARS-CoV-2-specific TCRs generated with the MIRA antigen-specificity platform. Breadth meant the fraction of unique TCRs that were SARS-CoV-2-associated, whereas depth meant the fraction of total T cells that were SARS-CoV-2-associated. Using the MIRA data, each spike-specific TCR was mapped to the spike region that the TCR reacts to and placed in a CD4 or CD8 class. Log10-transformed breadth and depth values were compared by one-way ANOVA with Sidak's multiple comparisons tests. In its TCRdb copy, this immuneACCESS table keeps in-frame sequences only and misses some clones. Where compared with another copy, unresolved V genes explain less than half of these, and the others have no known cause. V and J calls and clone size come straight from that table; D and trimming were deduced from the DNA. The sample yields about 120,000 clones; around nine tenths were counted once. 4.4% of the sample belongs to the ten largest clones.

A note on this clone: The antigen this receptor binds is unknown. No base-level quality is on record; no much larger clone is a single base apart.

The germline V end is reduced by 5 bases and the J end by 1 base; junction bases left unmatched: 7. Including the terminal cysteine and phenylalanine, the CDR3 comprises 18 residues. Just the 54-base CDR3 DNA is kept, in frame starting at base 1. CDR1 and CDR2 are drawn from the germline V gene (reference sequence): SEHNR, FQNEAQ. According to the study, the label for this sample's time point signals: baseline before first vaccination. The vaccinee samples were drawn from two UK trials, COV001 and COV002, one of which was a single-blind randomized controlled phase 2/3 trial testing AZD1222 (ChAdOx1 nCoV-19) in healthy adults. Trial participant PBMC samples were collected at day 0 and day 28 after the second dose for TCRbeta chain sequencing.

Sample: peripheral blood, taken on day 0 of AZD1222 vaccination. This TCR came from an adult in good health. This receptor chain uses TRBV7-9 and TRBJ2-3; TRBD2 lines up with 15 middle nucleotides. The CDR3 reads CASSAGLAGGKGTDTQYF. The base sequence is TGTGCCAGCAGCGCCGGACTAGCGGGAGGGAAGGGCACAGATACGCAGTATTTT.